The 10 T cell receptor beta chains below all came from one sample that was sequenced in a study of blood T cell repertoires in COVID-19 (dated by TCRdb to 2018 to 2020). The method was the immunoSEQ multiplex PCR assay. This is the immuneACCESS table as TCRdb keeps it, with only in-frame sequences that have V and J called. A part of the clones is gone; compared with another copy, unresolved V genes explain less than half, and the rest is unexplained. Here the sample has about 500,000 clones; approximately 89% occur a single time. 0.9% of the sample lies in the top ten. The sample consisted of peripheral blood. Source of these receptors: a man aged 18 to 30 with COVID-19, enrolled during active disease.

The chain links TRBV15 to TRBJ2-3, with D maybe TRBD2 (7 bases). This CDR3 is 15 amino acids long. The germline gives CDR1 LNHNV, CDR2 YYDKDF (reference sequence). V shed 5 bases and J shed 4 bases, with 16 bases lying between them. CDR3: CATSHRSGGADTQYF. In nucleotides, the CDR3 is TGTGCCACCAGCCACCGCTCGGGGGGCGCAGATACGCAGTATTTT.

The chain uses TRBV28 and TRBJ1-5, with TRBD1 matching over 8 bases. Germline V CDR1 and CDR2: MDHEN, SYDVKM. V was clipped by 8 bases and J by 5 bases; unmatched bases: 8. The CDR3 loop spans 14 amino acids. CDR3 nucleotide sequence: TGTGCCAGCTCCTACAGGGGGAGAGATCAGCCCCAGCATTTT. It is translated as CASSYRGRDQPQHF.

This chain joins TRBV28 and TRBJ2-1; 8 bases match TRBD1. CDR3 size: 18 residues. With 7 bases clipped from V and 0 bases from J, the junction kept 14 bases outside the gene matches. The germline V gene encodes CDR1 MDHEN and CDR2 SYDVKM. The DNA of the CDR3 is TGTGCCAGCATCCCAGGGGGCCTACTTCAAAGCTCCTACAATGAGCAGTTCTTC. Translating gives CASIPGGLLQSSYNEQFF.

This clone was observed a handful of times. The chain links TRBV6-4 to TRBJ1-2, with D possibly TRBD1 on 6 matching bases. CDR3 size: 12 residues. Per germline, CDR1 MRHNA and CDR2 SNTAGT. V shed 10 bases and J shed 2 bases, with 11 bases lying between them. The CDR3 spells CATSQGNYGYTF. CDR3 nucleotide sequence: TGTGCCACCTCACAGGGAAACTATGGCTACACCTTC.

There are a few counts of this clone. This sequence joins TRBV6-1 and TRBJ1-3; D unresolved. This CDR3 contains 16 residues. The ends were cut back, 1 base at V and 1 base at J, with 11 bases in the middle. Germline V gene data show CDR1 as MNHNS and CDR2 as SASEGT. CDR3 in DNA: TGTGCCAGCAGTGAAGGGGTTTGGGCGTCTGGAAACACCATATATTTT. Residues: CASSEGVWASGNTIYF.

V gene TRBV5-1 combines with J gene TRBJ2-1; tentative D call: TRBD2 (5 bases). V was cut by 2 bases and J by 0 bases, with 6 bases left in between. Germline CDR1 and CDR2: SGHRS and YFSETQ. CDR3 length: 14 amino acids. In DNA, the CDR3 is TGCGCCAGCAGCTTAGAGGGCTCCTACAATGAGCAGTTCTTC. Translating gives CASSLEGSYNEQFF.

This chain joins TRBV19 and TRBJ2-7; 7 bases map to TRBD2. The length of the CDR3 is 17 residues. The junction had 13 bases not matched to a gene; V was cut back by 2 bases and J by 3 bases. Germline CDR1 LNHDA, CDR2 SQIVND (reference sequence). The CDR3 DNA reads as TGTGCCAGTAGTATAAGGCCCCAGGGAGGGTTAGTCTACGAGCAGTACTTC. Amino acids: CASSIRPQGGLVYEQYF. Drawing the rest from reference TRBV19 and TRBJ2-7, the complete variable domain is DGGITQSPKYLFRKEGQNVTLSCEQNLNHDAMYWYRQDPGQGLRLIYYSQIVNDFQKGDIAEGYSVSREKKESFPLTVTSAQKNPTAFYLCASSIRPQGGLVYEQYFGPGTRLTVT.

The chain carries TRBV9 and TRBJ2-1; the match to TRBD2 covers 8 bases. Germline trimming cut 4 bases from V and 0 bases from J; bases unmatched to any gene: 9. Per the germline V gene, CDR1 is SGDLS and CDR2 is YYNGEE. The CDR3 sequence is 17 residues long. The DNA for the CDR3 is TGTGCCAGCAGCACCCTTAGCGGGGTTAGCTCCTACAATGAGCAGTTCTTC. It translates to CASSTLSGVSSYNEQFF. Based on the CDR3 plus reference TRBV9 and TRBJ2-1, the full variable domain is DSGVTQTPKHLITATGQRVTLRCSPRSGDLSVYWYQQSLDQGLQFLIQYYNGEERAKGNILERFSAQQFPDLHSELNLSSLELGDSALYFCASSTLSGVSSYNEQFFGPGTRLTVL.

V is TRBV12-3 or TRBV12-4 and J is TRBJ1-2; 7 bases are a match to TRBD1. This CDR3 region has 13 residues. Trimming took 3 bases from V and 4 from J; bases not matched to a gene: 2. The CDR3: CASSFGQAYGYTF. The CDR3 nucleotides are TGTGCCAGCAGTTTCGGACAGGCCTATGGCTACACCTTC.

The rearrangement uses TRBV19 and TRBJ1-6; D is uncertain. V dropped 5 bases and J dropped 0 bases, with 8 bases sitting between them. The germline gives CDR1 LNHDA, CDR2 SQIVND (reference sequence). This CDR3 is built from 15 residues. The CDR3 loop reads CASSGWSSYNSPLHF. CDR3 in DNA: TGTGCCAGTAGTGGATGGAGCTCCTATAATTCACCCCTCCACTTT.